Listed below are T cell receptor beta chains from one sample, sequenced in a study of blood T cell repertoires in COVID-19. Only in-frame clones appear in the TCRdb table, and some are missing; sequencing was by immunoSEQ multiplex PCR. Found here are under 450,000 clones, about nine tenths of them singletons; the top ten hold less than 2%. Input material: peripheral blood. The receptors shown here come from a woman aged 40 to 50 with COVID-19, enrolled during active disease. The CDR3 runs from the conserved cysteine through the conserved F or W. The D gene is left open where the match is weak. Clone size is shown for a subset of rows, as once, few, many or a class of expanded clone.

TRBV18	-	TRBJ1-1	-	CASSPLQGGVTEAFF	TGTGCCAGCTCACCCTTACAGGGTGGAGTCACTGAAGCTTTCTTT
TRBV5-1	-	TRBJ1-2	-	CASSLESRVDYGYTF	TGCGCCAGCAGCTTGGAGTCCAGGGTCGACTATGGCTACACCTTC
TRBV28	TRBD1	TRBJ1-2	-	CASRTGGIGYGYTF	TGTGCCAGCAGAACAGGGGGCATAGGGTATGGCTACACCTTC
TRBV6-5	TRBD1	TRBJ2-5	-	CASSPTGVYETQYF	TGTGCCAGCAGCCCGACAGGGGTCTACGAGACCCAGTACTTC
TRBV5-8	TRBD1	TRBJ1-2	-	CASSTWDSLNYGYTF	TGTGCCAGCAGCACGTGGGACAGTCTTAACTATGGCTACACCTTC
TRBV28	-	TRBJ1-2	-	CASSSQGFYGYTF	TGTGCCAGCAGTTCGCAGGGGTTCTATGGCTACACCTTC
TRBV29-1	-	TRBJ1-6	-	CSAQGSTGSPLHF	TGCAGCGCTCAAGGGAGTACTGGGTCACCCCTCCACTTT
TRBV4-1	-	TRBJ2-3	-	CASSQGSGDTQYF	TGCGCCAGCAGCCAAGGGTCAGGGGATACGCAGTATTTT
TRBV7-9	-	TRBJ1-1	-	CASSYRAGESAEAFF	TGTGCCAGCAGCTACCGGGCGGGGGAGAGCGCTGAAGCTTTCTTT
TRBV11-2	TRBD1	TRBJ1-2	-	CASTGRGRRGYTF	TGTGCCAGCACCGGCAGGGGGCGAAGGGGCTACACCTTC
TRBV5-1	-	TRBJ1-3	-	CASSGGGDGNTIYF	TGCGCCAGCAGCGGAGGGGGGGATGGAAACACCATATATTTT
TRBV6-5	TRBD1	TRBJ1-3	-	CASSLGTGSGNTIYF	TGTGCCAGCAGTTTGGGGACAGGTTCTGGAAACACCATATATTTT
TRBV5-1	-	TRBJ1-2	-	CASSLRTAYGYTF	TGCGCCAGCAGCCTAAGGACAGCCTATGGCTACACCTTC
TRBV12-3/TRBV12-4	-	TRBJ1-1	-	CASNLMGLAEAFF	TGTGCCAGCAACCTTATGGGGCTCGCTGAAGCTTTCTTT
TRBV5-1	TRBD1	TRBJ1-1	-	CASSTNRGTEAFF	TGCGCCAGCAGCACCAACAGGGGGACTGAAGCTTTCTTT
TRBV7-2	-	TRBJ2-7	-	CASSTRTGSEQYF	TGTGCCAGCAGCACTCGGACTGGGTCGGAGCAGTACTTC
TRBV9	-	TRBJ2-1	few	CASSVGRGHDNEQFF	TGTGCCAGCAGCGTAGGGAGGGGTCACGACAATGAGCAGTTCTTC
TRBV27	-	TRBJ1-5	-	CASSPNVNQPQHF	TGTGCCAGCAGTCCCAATGTCAATCAGCCCCAGCATTTT
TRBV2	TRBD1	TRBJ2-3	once	CASSDVGRGTDTQYF	TGTGCCAGCAGTGATGTGGGCAGGGGGACAGATACGCAGTATTTT
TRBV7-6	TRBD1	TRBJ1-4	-	CASSPGQGEKLFF	TGTGCCAGCAGCCCGGGACAGGGTGAAAAACTGTTTTTT
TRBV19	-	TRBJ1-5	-	CASSPRPGQYSNQPQHF	TGTGCCAGTAGTCCGCGCCCCGGACAATATAGCAATCAGCCCCAGCATTTT
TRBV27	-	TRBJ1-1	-	CASSLSGANTEAFF	TGTGCCAGCAGTTTATCGGGCGCTAACACTGAAGCTTTCTTT
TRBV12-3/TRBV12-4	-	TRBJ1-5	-	CASSQYNQPQHF	TGTGCCAGCAGTCAGTACAATCAGCCCCAGCATTTT
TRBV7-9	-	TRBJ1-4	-	CASSRLNEKLFF	TGTGCCAGCAGCCGACTGAATGAAAAACTGTTTTTT
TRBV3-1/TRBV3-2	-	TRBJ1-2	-	CASSQEGFGGRADGYTF	TGTGCCAGCAGCCAAGAAGGTTTTGGCGGCAGGGCGGACGGCTACACCTTC
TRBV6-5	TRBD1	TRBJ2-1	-	CASSYFGQAYNEQFF	TGTGCCAGCAGTTATTTCGGACAGGCCTACAATGAGCAGTTCTTC
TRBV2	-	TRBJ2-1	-	CASSEAGQGSYNEQFF	TGTGCCAGCAGTGAAGCAGGGCAGGGGTCCTACAATGAGCAGTTCTTC
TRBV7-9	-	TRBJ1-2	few	CASSLGLNGGYTF	TGTGCCAGCAGCTTGGGGCTCAACGGAGGCTACACCTTC
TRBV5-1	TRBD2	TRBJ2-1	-	CASSSTSGRASEQFF	TGCGCCAGCAGCTCCACTAGCGGGAGGGCCAGTGAGCAGTTCTTC
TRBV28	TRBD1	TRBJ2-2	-	CASRGTGPNTGELFF	TGTGCCAGCAGGGGGACAGGGCCGAACACCGGGGAGCTGTTTTTT
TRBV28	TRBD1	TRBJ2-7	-	CASSLTGAGYEQYF	TGTGCCAGCAGTTTGACAGGGGCAGGGTACGAGCAGTACTTC
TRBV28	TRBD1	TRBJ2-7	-	CASSGPGQEAYEQYF	TGTGCCAGCAGCGGACCGGGACAGGAGGCCTACGAGCAGTACTTC
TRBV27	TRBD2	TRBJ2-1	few	CASRLGGGGAPGEQFF	TGTGCCAGCCGGCTTGGAGGCGGGGGGGCCCCGGGAGAGCAGTTCTTC
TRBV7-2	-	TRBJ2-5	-	CASSLVTSQETQYF	TGTGCCAGCAGCTTAGTTACCAGCCAAGAGACCCAGTACTTC
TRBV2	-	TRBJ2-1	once	CASSYDNEQFF	TGTGCCAGCAGCTATGACAATGAGCAGTTCTTC
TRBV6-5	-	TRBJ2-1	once	CASSYSGSSSYNEQFF	TGTGCCAGCAGTTACTCGGGCAGTTCCTCCTACAATGAGCAGTTCTTC
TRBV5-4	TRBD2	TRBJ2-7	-	CASSLGASGWNEQYF	TGTGCCAGCAGCTTGGGGGCTAGCGGATGGAACGAGCAGTACTTC
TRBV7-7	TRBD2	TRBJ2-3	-	CASSLGRGASGRRGPTDTQYF	TGTGCTAGCAGCTTAGGCCGCGGGGCTAGCGGGAGAAGGGGCCCCACAGATACGCAGTATTTT
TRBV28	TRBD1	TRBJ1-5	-	CASSPRQGVSGNQPQHF	TGTGCCAGCAGCCCTCGACAGGGGGTTTCGGGCAATCAGCCCCAGCATTTT
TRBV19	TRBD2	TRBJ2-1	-	CASSISLAGRVNEQFF	TGTGCCAGTAGTATCAGTCTAGCGGGGAGGGTCAATGAGCAGTTCTTC
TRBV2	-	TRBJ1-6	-	CASSDRTAYSPLHF	TGTGCCAGCAGTGACCGGACAGCATATTCACCCCTCCACTTT
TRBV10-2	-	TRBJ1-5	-	CASSESRQTNQPQHF	TGCGCCAGCAGTGAGTCTCGACAGACTAATCAGCCCCAGCATTTT
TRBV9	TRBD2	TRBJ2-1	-	CASSVAPPLAGGLNEQFF	TGTGCCAGCAGCGTAGCCCCCCCTCTAGCGGGAGGGCTAAATGAGCAGTTCTTC
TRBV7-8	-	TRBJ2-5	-	CASSFQGWASQETQYF	TGTGCCAGCAGCTTCCAGGGCTGGGCGTCCCAAGAGACCCAGTACTTC
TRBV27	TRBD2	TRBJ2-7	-	CASSRTGTSGFEQYF	TGTGCCAGCAGCAGGACCGGGACTAGCGGGTTTGAGCAGTACTTC
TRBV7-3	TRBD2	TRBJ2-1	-	CASSSRTSGVLSYNEQFF	TGTGCCAGCAGCTCTAGGACTAGCGGGGTCCTTTCCTACAATGAGCAGTTCTTC